Listed here is a single T cell receptor (beta chain). Original data processing: Amplification with reference gene primers provided the estimates of nucleated cell counts. Sequencing used immunoSEQ multiplex PCR; TCRdb keeps in-frame clones, though not all of them. The DNA gave D and trimming, while V, J and clone size come from that table. Seen here are about half a million clones, 70% to 90% observed once, and the top ten hold 8.3%. This sample stems from a study of blood T cell repertoires in COVID-19. As for the study in general: Nucleic acid was either cDNA or gDNA, and it came from T cells, B-cell-depleted T cells, or PBMCs.

There are 12 residues in the CDR3. Specimen: PBMCs or T cells enriched from blood (not recorded which). The source of this sequence is a woman aged 60-70 years who had recovered from COVID-19. V gene TRBV12-2 combines with J gene TRBJ2-5; the table's D call of TRBD2 was not tested on the DNA. TRBV12-2 is reported as a pseudogene. CDR3 protein: CASQRRQETQYF. For the CDR3, the DNA is TGTGCAAGTCAACGGAGGCAAGAGACCCAGTACTTC.